This is a list of T cell receptor beta chains from one sample in a study of blood T cell repertoires in COVID-19. Some clones are missing from TCRdb's copy, which holds only in-frame ones; the method was immunoSEQ multiplex PCR. Of fewer than 200,000 clones listed, around 83% are singletons. The sample comprised PBMCs or T cells enriched from blood (not recorded which). These receptors came from a woman aged 45-60 years in a cohort exposed to, infected with or recovered from COVID-19 (not recorded which). Both conserved end residues are part of each CDR3. A D gene is named only where the DNA matches it firmly. The size entry is marked missing in some rows and otherwise reads once, few, many or a size class.

>-|TRBJ1-1|few|TRBV3-1/TRBV3-2
TGTGCCAGCAGCCTACAGGGAAACACTGAAGCTTTCTTT
CASSLQGNTEAFF
>TRBD1|TRBJ1-3|-|TRBV9
TGTGCCAGCAGCTCACGGACAGGGGACGGAAACACCATATATTTT
CASSSRTGDGNTIYF
>TRBD1|TRBJ1-1|-|TRBV7-2
TGTGCCAGCAGCTTATCAATCAGGGGGACTGAAGCTTTCTTT
CASSLSIRGTEAFF
>TRBD1|TRBJ2-2|-|TRBV23-1
TGCGCCAGCAGTCATCGGGACAGGGCCCCCGGGGAGCTGTTTTTT
CASSHRDRAPGELFF
>-|TRBJ1-2|-|TRBV28
TGTGCCAGCATGAGAGCAAACCTTAACTATGGCTACACCTTC
CASMRANLNYGYTF
>TRBD2|TRBJ2-4|-|TRBV3-1/TRBV3-2
TGTGCCAGCAGCCAGAATAGCGGGGGGCTAGCCAAAAACATTCAGTACTTC
CASSQNSGGLAKNIQYF
>-|TRBJ2-1|-|TRBV30
TGTGCCTGGAGTTCCTCTAGTGCCCCCTACAATGAGCAGTTCTTC
CAWSSSSAPYNEQFF
>TRBD1|TRBJ2-1|-|TRBV6-5
TGTGCCAGCAGTCGGGACAGGTACAATGAGCAGTTCTTC
CASSRDRYNEQFF
>TRBD1|TRBJ2-7|-|TRBV20-1
TGCAGTGCACCGGTGGGACAGGGGCCGTCCTTC
CSAPVGQGPSF
>TRBD2|TRBJ2-1|-|TRBV7-7
TGTGCTAGCAGCCCTCAGCTAGCGGTTAACAATGAGCAGTTCTTC
CASSPQLAVNNEQFF
>TRBD1|TRBJ1-4|-|TRBV3-1/TRBV3-2
TGTGCCAGCAGCCATGCTAGACAGGGCAATGAAAAACTGTTTTTT
CASSHARQGNEKLFF
>-|TRBJ2-1|-|TRBV5-1
TGCGCCAGCAGCTTGTCCAGGGCTTACAATGAGCAGTTCTTC
CASSLSRAYNEQFF
>-|TRBJ2-7|-|TRBV2
TGTGCCAGCAGTGTAGGGGGGGCTGAGGTTTCCGAGCAGTACTTC
CASSVGGAEVSEQYF
>-|TRBJ1-2|once|TRBV6-5
TGTGCCAGCAGAAAGGACGGACTTAACTATGGCTACACCTTC
CASRKDGLNYGYTF
>-|TRBJ1-2|once|TRBV19
TGTGCCAGTAGTATAGCCTCCCAGGGTTCGAATGGCTACACCTTC
CASSIASQGSNGYTF
>-|TRBJ2-3|-|TRBV7-6
TGTGCCAGCAGCTTAAAGGAACGGGAGCCCCGGGATACGCAGTATTTT
CASSLKEREPRDTQYF
>TRBD2|TRBJ2-7|once|TRBV5-4
TGTGCCAGCAGCCGTGGGGGGACTAGATTCTACGAGCAGTACTTC
CASSRGGTRFYEQYF
>TRBD1|TRBJ1-1|-|TRBV7-3
TGTGCCAGCAGAAGAACAGGGGGCACTGAAGCTTTCTTT
CASRRTGGTEAFF
>-|TRBJ1-4|-|TRBV19
TGTGCCAGTAGCCAGGGGTTTACGGCAACTAATGAAAAACTGTTTTTT
CASSQGFTATNEKLFF
>TRBD2|TRBJ2-3|-|TRBV7-2
TGTGCCAGCAGCCGGGCTAGCGGCCCGACAGATACGCAGTATTTT
CASSRASGPTDTQYF
>-|TRBJ2-2|-|TRBV12-3/TRBV12-4
TGTGCCAGCAGTTCGTTCGAGGTCGGGGAGCTGTTTTTT
CASSSFEVGELFF
>-|TRBJ1-3|-|TRBV4-1
TGCGCCAGCAGCCAAGAGGGGGGGTCAGGGGCACTTGGAAACACCATATATTTT
CASSQEGGSGALGNTIYF
>-|TRBJ1-5|-|TRBV4-3
TGCGCCAGCAGCCAAACCCTAACAGGGTTTCAGCCCCAGCATTTT
CASSQTLTGFQPQHF
>-|TRBJ1-1|-|TRBV19
TGTGCCAGTAAAGGCAGGGGTACTGAAGCTTTCTTT
CASKGRGTEAFF
>TRBD2|TRBJ2-5|-|TRBV5-1
TGCGCCAGCAGCTTTGCGGGGGAAGAGACCCAGTACTTC
CASSFAGEETQYF
>TRBD1|TRBJ1-6|-|TRBV6-1
TGTGCCAGCAGTGATTGGACAGGGGGCGTGAGACCCCTCCACTTT
CASSDWTGGVRPLHF
>-|TRBJ2-7|-|TRBV2
TGTGCCAGCAGACGGGATTTCTTTCAGTACTTC
CASRRDFFQYF
>-|TRBJ2-7|-|TRBV6-6
TGTGCCAGCAGTTACTCCAGGGGAGTCGAGCAGTACTTC
CASSYSRGVEQYF
>TRBD2|TRBJ2-5|-|TRBV7-8
TGTGCCAGCAGCCCTACCAATAGCGGGGGGACAGAGACCCAGTACTTC
CASSPTNSGGTETQYF
>-|TRBJ2-5|once|TRBV7-2
TGTGCCAGCAGCTTAGGTACAGGGCAGGGGGAGACCCAGTACTTC
CASSLGTGQGETQYF
>TRBD2|TRBJ2-1|-|TRBV7-9
TGTGCCAGCAGCTTAGAGGGACTAGCGGGAGTTCGTCTTTCTGGTGAGCAGTTCTTC
CASSLEGLAGVRLSGEQFF
>-|TRBJ1-5|-|TRBV5-8
TGTGCCAGCAGCTTGGTTCGAGGGTTCAATCAGCCCCAGCATTTT
CASSLVRGFNQPQHF
>-|TRBJ2-2|-|TRBV13
TGTGCCAGCAGCCTTCTTCAGGGCAAAGCCGGGGAGCTGTTTTTT
CASSLLQGKAGELFF
>TRBD1|TRBJ2-2|once|TRBV5-6
TGTGCCAGCAGCTCGTACAGGGGGAAGGCCGGGGAGCTGTTTTTT
CASSSYRGKAGELFF
>-|TRBJ2-1|-|TRBV13
TGTGCCAGCAGCCCCTCACCGCAGGGCTTCTACAATGAGCAGTTCTTC
CASSPSPQGFYNEQFF
>TRBD2|TRBJ2-2|-|TRBV7-2
TGTGCCAGCAGCTTAGACGGGAGGACGAACACCGGGGAGCTGTTTTTT
CASSLDGRTNTGELFF
>TRBD1|TRBJ1-4|few|TRBV28
TGTGCCAGCAGCCAACTCGGACAGGGGATTGAAAAACTGTTTTTT
CASSQLGQGIEKLFF
>TRBD1|TRBJ1-1|-|TRBV19
TGTGCCAGTAGTATGACGGGACAGGACACTGAAGCTTTCTTT
CASSMTGQDTEAFF
>-|TRBJ1-5|-|TRBV28
TGTGCCAGCAGTTTGACAGGAGTTAATCAGCCCCAGCATTTT
CASSLTGVNQPQHF
>-|TRBJ2-7|-|TRBV30
TGTGCCTGGAGTGTACGGACAGACTTCTACGAGCAGTACTTC
CAWSVRTDFYEQYF